This entry lists 15 T cell receptor beta chains sequenced from one sample in a study of cytomegalovirus exposure and HLA in healthy donors. Amplification used 60 Vbeta primers and 13 Jbeta primers. This table comes from immunoSEQ multiplex PCR, and its TCRdb copy is limited to in-frame clones, with some not included. The sample records roughly 100,000 clones, roughly 80% being singletons. Sequencing input: PBMCs. These receptors all come from a man younger than 45 in good health and CMV-seropositive.

This clone was seen only once. V gene TRBV4-1 combines with J gene TRBJ2-7; 9 bases agree with TRBD1. CDR3 length equals 15 residues. Germline lookup yields CDR1 MGHRA and CDR2 YSYEKL. Trimming removed 4 bases from V and 4 bases from J; junction bases left unmatched: 8. CDR3 region: CASSPIQGARYEQYF. The CDR3 DNA follows: TGCGCCAGCAGCCCGATACAGGGGGCCAGGTACGAGCAGTACTTC.

This clone was picked up a small number of times. The chain is built from TRBV15 and TRBJ1-5, with TRBD1 identical over 7 bases. V shed 1 base and J 6 bases; nucleotides not matched to a gene: 9. Germline CDR1 reads LNHNV; CDR2 reads YYDKDF (reference sequence). This CDR3 has 16 residues. The CDR3 reads CATSRVFTGDGQPQHF. CDR3 nucleotides: TGTGCCACCAGCAGAGTTTTCACAGGGGATGGTCAGCCCCAGCATTTT.

V gene TRBV5-6 combines with J gene TRBJ2-6; D gene uncertain. This CDR3 has 15 residues. The germline V gene encodes CDR1 SGHDT and CDR2 YYEEEE. Trimming removed 2 bases at V and 1 base at J, with 7 bases between. CDR3 in amino acids: CASSLPGSGANVLTF. DNA of the CDR3: TGTGCCAGCAGCTTACCCGGTTCTGGGGCCAACGTCCTGACTTTC.

The V call is TRBV27, the J call TRBJ2-7; 8 bases line up with TRBD1. The V gene's germline CDR1 is MNHEY and CDR2 SMNVEV (reference sequence). The ends lost 2 bases at V and 7 bases at J; junction bases unmatched: 7. The CDR3 covers 14 residues. CDR3 residues: CASSLARGQGEQYF. For the CDR3, the DNA is TGTGCCAGCAGTTTAGCCAGGGGGCAAGGGGAGCAGTACTTC.

The chain couples TRBV5-5 to TRBJ2-7; D ambiguous. There are 14 residues in the CDR3. With 1 base removed from V and 5 bases from J, the gap between germline ends came to 13 bases. CDR1 is SGHKS, CDR2 YYEKEE, per germline (reference sequence). The DNA of the CDR3 is TGTGCCAGCAGCTTGTCGAGGCAGAACAACGAGCAGTACTTC. It codes for CASSLSRQNNEQYF. The whole variable domain, remainder taken from reference TRBV5-5 and TRBJ2-7, is DAGVTQSPTHLIKTRGQQVTLRCSPISGHKSVSWYQQVLGQGPQFIFQYYEKEERGRGNFPDRFSARQFPNYSSELNVNALLLGDSALYLCASSLSRQNNEQYFGPGTRLTVT.

The chain carries TRBV7-8 and TRBJ1-6; D remains ambiguous. CDR1 and CDR2 from the germline V gene are SGHVS and FQNEAQ. The CDR3 contains 13 residues. The germline V and J ends were trimmed by 5 bases and 11 bases, with 13 bases remaining between them. This chain's CDR3 is CASSPSPGTPLHF. CDR3 coding DNA: TGTGCCAGCAGCCCAAGCCCCGGGACACCCCTCCACTTT.

This chain uses TRBV5-1 with TRBJ2-2; TRBD2 might be the D (5 bases). Per germline, CDR1 SGHRS and CDR2 YFSETQ. V shed 3 bases and J shed 7 bases, with 16 bases lying between them. This CDR3 region has 15 residues. The CDR3 spells CASSSSPGVGGELFF. The CDR3 DNA sequence: TGCGCCAGCAGCTCCTCTCCCGGGGTGGGCGGGGAGCTGTTTTTT.

V usage is TRBV21-1 and J usage is TRBJ1-5; the DNA was not used to check the table's D call, TRBD1. TRBV21-1 is assigned pseudogene status. The CDR3 consists of 16 residues. Here the CDR3 reads CASTIDRTDSNQPQHF. For the CDR3, the DNA is TGTGCCAGCACCATCGACAGGACCGATAGCAATCAGCCCCAGCATTTT.

V usage is TRBV27 and J usage is TRBJ1-1; 7 bases fit TRBD1. Trimming at V came to 6 bases and at J to 0 bases, leaving 4 bases not matched to a gene. Germline V CDR1 and CDR2: MNHEY, SMNVEV (reference sequence). The CDR3 contains 14 residues. CDR3 coding DNA: TGTGCCAGCAGCTTGACAGGGCTGAACACTGAAGCTTTCTTT. Its translation: CASSLTGLNTEAFF.

The CDR3 coding sequence is TGTGCCAGCAGTCCGCCCCCCGCCCACCCCTACTACGAGCAGTACTTC. Translation gives CASSPPPAHPYYEQYF. The chain carries TRBV27 and TRBJ2-7; D is unresolved. In germline, CDR1 is MNHEY, CDR2 SMNVEV (reference sequence). V was shortened by 5 bases and J by 3 bases, with 20 bases between the two germline ends. This CDR3 is 16 amino acids long.

V and J are TRBV4-3 and TRBJ1-6; D might be TRBD1 (5 bases). Germline V gene lookup returns CDR1 LGHNA and CDR2 YSLEER. The CDR3 has 14 residues. The V end was cut by 0 bases, the J end by 9 bases, with 9 bases between. The CDR3 loop is CASSQDWGSSPLHF. The CDR3 region has the DNA TGCGCCAGCAGCCAAGATTGGGGCTCTTCACCCCTCCACTTT.

Only one count was recorded for this clone. The genes are TRBV5-1 and TRBJ2-1; 10 positions agree with TRBD2. The CDR3 length is 15 residues. In germline, CDR1 is SGHRS, CDR2 YFSETQ. The V and J ends lost 4 bases and 4 bases, in that order; junction bases with no gene match: 5. CDR3 sequence: CASSLLAGDYNEQFF. Written as DNA, the CDR3 is TGCGCCAGCAGCCTGCTAGCGGGGGATTACAATGAGCAGTTCTTC.

J is TRBJ1-4 and V is TRBV19; D not resolved. The V gene lost 5 bases and the J gene lost 8 bases, with 12 bases spanning the gap. This CDR3 is built from 13 residues. Germline loops: CDR1 LNHDA, CDR2 SQIVND (reference sequence). CDR3 DNA: TGTGCCAGTAGTGTCACACAGTCAGAAAAACTGTTTTTT. It yields the protein CASSVTQSEKLFF.

This chain links TRBV6-6 with TRBJ1-2; the match to TRBD1 covers 7 bases. Per the germline V gene, CDR1 is MNHNY and CDR2 is SVGAGI (reference sequence). The junction had 1 base not matched to a gene; V was cut back by 0 bases and J by 6 bases. The CDR3 has 13 amino acids. This CDR3 is CASSYSTGNGYTF. In DNA form, the CDR3 reads TGTGCCAGCAGTTACTCGACAGGGAATGGCTACACCTTC.

The chain recombines TRBV5-1 with TRBJ2-1; 10 bases are shared with TRBD2. V lost 0 bases, J lost 7 bases, and 10 bases stayed unmatched. In germline, CDR1 is SGHRS, CDR2 YFSETQ. The CDR3 covers 17 residues. Written as DNA, the CDR3 is TGCGCCAGCAGCTTGGGTTCTAGCGGGGGCGGGTGGAATGAGCAGTTCTTC. Protein sequence: CASSLGSSGGGWNEQFF.